The present T cell receptor (beta chain) was sequenced within a study of T-cell reconstitution after alpha-beta-depleted transplantation in children. Whole-study results and caveats: One year post-transplant, T-cell counts and diversity were largely derived from T cells produced anew. Expanded graft clones numbering several hundred reportedly gave rise to alpha-beta T cells about two months after transplant.

Using unique molecular identifiers, the investigators prepared the TCRbeta library. TCRdb ran MiXCR on the PCR reads and lists one entry per CDR3 protein. The sample has 84,000 or so distinct CDR3 sequences; roughly a sixth are singletons. A few counts support this clonotype. Its antigen is unknown. This CDR3 is built from 16 residues. Germline loops: CDR1 LNHNV, CDR2 YYDKDF (reference sequence). V was clipped by 5 bases and J by 0 bases, with 16 bases between them. The chain combines TRBV15 with TRBJ1-1; possibly TRBD1 for D (6 bases). This TCR was recovered from a male patient between 2 and 10 years old who had a stem cell transplant for acute lymphoblastic leukemia, so the T cells may come from the graft donor. The source was PBMCs, mostly from graft donor cells, collected 180 days after TCRalphabeta/CD19-depleted stem cell transplant. The CDR3 sequence is CATSAAPGVMNTEAFF. The CDR3 DNA follows: TGTGCCACCAGCGCGGCCCCAGGGGTAATGAACACTGAAGCTTTCTTT.